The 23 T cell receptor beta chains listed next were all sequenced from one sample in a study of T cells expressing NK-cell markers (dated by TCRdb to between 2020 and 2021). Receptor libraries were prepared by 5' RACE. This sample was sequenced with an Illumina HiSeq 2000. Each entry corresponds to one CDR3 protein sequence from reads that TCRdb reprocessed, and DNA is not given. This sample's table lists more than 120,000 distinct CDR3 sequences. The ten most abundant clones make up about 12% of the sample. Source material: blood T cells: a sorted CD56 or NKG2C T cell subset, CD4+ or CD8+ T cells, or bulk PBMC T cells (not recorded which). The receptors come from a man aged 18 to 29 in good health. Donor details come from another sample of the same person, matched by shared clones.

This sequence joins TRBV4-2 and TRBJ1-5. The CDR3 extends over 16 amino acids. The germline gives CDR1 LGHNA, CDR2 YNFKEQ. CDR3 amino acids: CASSQDRWGDDQPQHF.

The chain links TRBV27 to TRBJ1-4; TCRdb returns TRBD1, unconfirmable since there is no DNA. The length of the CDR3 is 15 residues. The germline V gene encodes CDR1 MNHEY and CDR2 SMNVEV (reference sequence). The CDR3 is CASSLTTGAVEKLFF.

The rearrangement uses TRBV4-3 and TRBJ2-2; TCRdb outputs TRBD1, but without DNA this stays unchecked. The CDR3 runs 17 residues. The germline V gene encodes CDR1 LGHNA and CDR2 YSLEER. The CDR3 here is CASSQYVGQPDTGELFF.

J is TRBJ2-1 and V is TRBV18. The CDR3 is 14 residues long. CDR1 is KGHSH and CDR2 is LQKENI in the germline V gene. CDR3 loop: CASSPLDVDNEQFF. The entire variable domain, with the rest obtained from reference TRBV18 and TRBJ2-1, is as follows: NAGVMQNPRHLVRRRGQEARLRCSPMKGHSHVYWYRQLPEEGLKFMVYLQKENIIDESGMPKERFSAEFPKEGPSILRIQQVVRGDSAAYFCASSPLDVDNEQFFGPGTRLTVL.

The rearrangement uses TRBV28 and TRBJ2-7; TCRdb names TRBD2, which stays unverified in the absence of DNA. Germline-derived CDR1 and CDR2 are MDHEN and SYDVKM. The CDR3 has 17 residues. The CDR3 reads CASSLTRGGARSYEQYF.

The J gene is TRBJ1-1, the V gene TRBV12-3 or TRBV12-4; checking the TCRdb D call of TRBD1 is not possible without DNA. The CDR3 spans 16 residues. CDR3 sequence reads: CASSFGETDLNTEAFF.

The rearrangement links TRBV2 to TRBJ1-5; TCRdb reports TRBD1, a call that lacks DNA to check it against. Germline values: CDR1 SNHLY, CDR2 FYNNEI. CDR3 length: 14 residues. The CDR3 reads CASREGHGNQPQHF.

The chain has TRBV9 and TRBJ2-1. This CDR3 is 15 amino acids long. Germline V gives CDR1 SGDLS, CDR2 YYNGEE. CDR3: CASSGTGSSYNEQFF.

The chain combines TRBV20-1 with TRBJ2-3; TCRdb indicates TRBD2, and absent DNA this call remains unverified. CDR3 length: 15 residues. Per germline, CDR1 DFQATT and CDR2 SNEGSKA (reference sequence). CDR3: CSARDLTGDADTQYF.

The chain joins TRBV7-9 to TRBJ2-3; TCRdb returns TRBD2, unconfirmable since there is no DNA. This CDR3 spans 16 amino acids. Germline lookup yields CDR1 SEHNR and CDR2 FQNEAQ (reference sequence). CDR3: CASSPSGPRKTDTQYF.

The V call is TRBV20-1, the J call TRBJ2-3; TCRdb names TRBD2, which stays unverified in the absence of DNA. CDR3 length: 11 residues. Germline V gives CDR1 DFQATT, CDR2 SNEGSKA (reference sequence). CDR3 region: CSALGGGTQYF.

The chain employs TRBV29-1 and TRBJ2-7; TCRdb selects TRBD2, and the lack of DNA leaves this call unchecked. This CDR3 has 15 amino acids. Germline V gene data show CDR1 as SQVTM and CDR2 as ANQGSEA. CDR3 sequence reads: CSVQLLAGDMDEQYF.

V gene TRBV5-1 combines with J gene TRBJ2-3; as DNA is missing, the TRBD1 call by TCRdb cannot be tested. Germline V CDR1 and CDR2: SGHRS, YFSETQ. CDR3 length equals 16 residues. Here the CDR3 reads CASSLGQGETHAPQYF.

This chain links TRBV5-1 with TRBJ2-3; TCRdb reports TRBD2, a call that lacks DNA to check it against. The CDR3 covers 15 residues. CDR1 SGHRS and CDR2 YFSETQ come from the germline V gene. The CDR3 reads CASSSRSGSADTQYF.

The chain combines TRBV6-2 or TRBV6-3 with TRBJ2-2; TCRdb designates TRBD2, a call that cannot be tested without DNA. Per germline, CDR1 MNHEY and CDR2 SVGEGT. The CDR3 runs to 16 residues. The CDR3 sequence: CASTTLAGDNTGELFF.

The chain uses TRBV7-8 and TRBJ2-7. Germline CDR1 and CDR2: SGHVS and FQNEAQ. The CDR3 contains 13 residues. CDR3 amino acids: CASSLRTNYEQYF.

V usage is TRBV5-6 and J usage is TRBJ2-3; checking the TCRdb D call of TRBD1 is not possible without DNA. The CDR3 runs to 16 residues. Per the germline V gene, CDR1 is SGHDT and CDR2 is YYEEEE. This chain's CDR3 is CASSLEDRVGTDTQYF.

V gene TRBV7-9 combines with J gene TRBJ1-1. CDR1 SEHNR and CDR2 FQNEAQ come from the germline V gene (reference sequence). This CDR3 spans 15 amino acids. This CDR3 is CASSLGGLADTEAFF.

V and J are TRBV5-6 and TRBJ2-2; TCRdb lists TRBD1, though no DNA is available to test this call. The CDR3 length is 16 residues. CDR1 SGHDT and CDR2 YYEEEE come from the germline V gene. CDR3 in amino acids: CASSWRQGTNTGELFF. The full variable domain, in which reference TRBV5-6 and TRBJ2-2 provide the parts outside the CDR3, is DAGVTQSPTHLIKTRGQQVTLRCSPKSGHDTVSWYQQALGQGPQFIFQYYEEEERQRGNFPDRFSGHQFPNYSSELNVNALLLGDSALYLCASSWRQGTNTGELFFGEGSRLTVL.

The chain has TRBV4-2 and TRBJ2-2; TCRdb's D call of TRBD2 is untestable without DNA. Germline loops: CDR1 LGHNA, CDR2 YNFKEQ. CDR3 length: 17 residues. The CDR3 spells CASSQEGSASMTGELFF.

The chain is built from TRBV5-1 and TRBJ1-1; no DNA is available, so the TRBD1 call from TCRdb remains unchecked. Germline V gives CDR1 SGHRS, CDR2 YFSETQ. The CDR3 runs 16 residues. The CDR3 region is CASSEHNRGENTEAFF. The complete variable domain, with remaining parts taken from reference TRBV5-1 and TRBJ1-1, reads KAGVTQTPRYLIKTRGQQVTLSCSPISGHRSVSWYQQTPGQGLQFLFEYFSETQRNKGNFPGRFSGRQFSNSRSEMNVSTLELGDSALYLCASSEHNRGENTEAFFGQGTRLTVV.

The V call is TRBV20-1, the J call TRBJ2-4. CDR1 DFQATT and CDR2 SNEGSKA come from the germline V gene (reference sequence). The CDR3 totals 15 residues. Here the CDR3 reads CSATGDRVVKNIQYF.

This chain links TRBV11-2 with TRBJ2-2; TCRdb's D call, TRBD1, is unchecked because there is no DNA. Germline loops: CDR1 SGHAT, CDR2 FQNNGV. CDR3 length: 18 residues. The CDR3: CASSLIVVAGVNTGELFF. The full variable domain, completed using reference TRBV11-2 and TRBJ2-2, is EAGVAQSPRYKIIEKRQSVAFWCNPISGHATLYWYQQILGQGPKLLIQFQNNGVVDDSQLPKDRFSAERLKGVDSTLKIQPAKLEDSAVYLCASSLIVVAGVNTGELFFGEGSRLTVL.